Ten or more counts support the clone carrying this T cell receptor (beta chain). Its antigen is not known. The CDR3 runs 18 residues. This sample stems from a study of T-cell memory formation after mild COVID-19. Whole-study results and caveats: Pre-infection memory carried some responding clones, suggesting that cross-reactive memory joined.

TCRdb re-analysed the 5' RACE reads in MiXCR, keeping a single row per CDR3 protein. Seen here are 270,000 or so distinct CDR3 sequences, over 15% observed once, and the top ten hold 22%. Sequencing input: PBMCs or a T cell subset sorted from them (not recorded which). This receptor was obtained from a man between 18 and 35 years old who had mild COVID-19 (a few samples of this study predate the infection). Cell type and time point are not known. The V and J genes are TRBV21-1 and TRBJ2-5; the table's D call, TRBD2, has no DNA check behind it. TRBV21-1 is noted as a pseudogene. The CDR3 spells CASSKVGLADLYQETQYF. CDR3 nucleotides: TGTGCCAGCAGCAAAGTTGGGCTAGCGGACCTGTACCAAGAGACCCAGTACTTC.